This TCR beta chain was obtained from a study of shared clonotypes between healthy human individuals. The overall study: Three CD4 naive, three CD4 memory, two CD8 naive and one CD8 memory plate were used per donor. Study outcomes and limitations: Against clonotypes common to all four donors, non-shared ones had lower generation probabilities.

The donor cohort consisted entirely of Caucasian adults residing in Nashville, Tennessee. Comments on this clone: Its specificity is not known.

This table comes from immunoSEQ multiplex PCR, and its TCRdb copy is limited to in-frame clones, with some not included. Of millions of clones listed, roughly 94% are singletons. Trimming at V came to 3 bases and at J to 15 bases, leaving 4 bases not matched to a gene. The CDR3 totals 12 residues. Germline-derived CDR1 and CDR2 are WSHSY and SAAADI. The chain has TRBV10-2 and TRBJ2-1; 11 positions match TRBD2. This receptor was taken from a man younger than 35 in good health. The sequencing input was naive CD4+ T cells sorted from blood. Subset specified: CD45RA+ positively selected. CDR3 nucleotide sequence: TGCGCCAGCAGTGACCGGACTAGCGGGCCGTTCTTC. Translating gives CASSDRTSGPFF.